This passage covers 16 T cell receptor beta chains from one sample sequenced in a study of regulatory T cells in long-lasting Graves disease. The authors built TCR beta libraries using iRepertoire HTBI primers and Arm-PCR of CDR3 regions. Using its own MiXCR run on the multiplex PCR reads, TCRdb lists one record per CDR3 protein. The table records approximately 350,000 distinct CDR3 sequences, around 15% of them present only once. Time point indicated: newly diagnosed GD, antithyroid drugs for less than 3 months. Scientists built the TCR library using RNA that was extracted from PBMCs. In addition, the sample was reused for a study of T cells in Graves' hyperthyroidism and ophthalmopathy.

Sequencing used peripheral blood mononuclear cells (PBMCs), obtained at new diagnosis, from a patient treated with antithyroid drugs. All receptors derive from a woman under 30 with Graves disease.

This clonotype appeared many times. The chain links TRBV7-9 to TRBJ1-2, with a weak D call TRBD1 (6 bases). V shed 7 bases and J shed 0 bases, with 18 bases lying between them. The CDR3 length is 16 residues. Germline V gene lookup returns CDR1 SEHNR and CDR2 FQNEAQ (reference sequence). The CDR3 is CASTKNTGLANYGYTF. Written as DNA, the CDR3 is TGTGCCAGCACCAAAAACACAGGGTTAGCTAACTATGGCTACACCTTC.

The J gene is TRBJ2-7, the V gene TRBV6-5; 9 positions match TRBD1. Germline assignment: CDR1 MNHEY and CDR2 SVGAGI. This CDR3 contains 16 residues. J gave up 1 base and V 0 bases, and 4 bases lay outside the gene matches. CDR3 residues: CASSYSWGQGSYEQYF. The CDR3 region has the DNA TGTGCCAGCAGTTACTCGTGGGGACAGGGATCCTACGAGCAGTACTTC.

This clonotype came up many times. CDR3 sequence (DNA): TGTGCCAGCCTTAAGGGACAATCGAACACCGGGGAGCTGTTTTTT. It codes for CASLKGQSNTGELFF. The chain combines TRBV28 with TRBJ2-2; possibly TRBD1 for D (6 bases). V was shortened by 8 bases and J by 0 bases, with 13 bases between the two germline ends. The CDR3 consists of 15 residues. The germline V gene encodes CDR1 MDHEN and CDR2 SYDVKM. The full variable domain, its missing parts supplied by reference TRBV28 and TRBJ2-2, is DVKVTQSSRYLVKRTGEKVFLECVQDMDHENMFWYRQDPGLGLRLIYFSYDVKMKEKGDIPEGYSVSREKKERFSLILESASTNQTSMYLCASLKGQSNTGELFFGEGSRLTVL.

As regards this clonotype: The junction and the germline gene differ at one end; a read error may be behind it. The chain is built from TRBV18 and TRBJ1-2; 7 positions match TRBD1. The CDR3 runs to 17 residues. From germline, CDR1 is KGHSH and CDR2 LQKENI. CDR3: CASPQTGRDSESNGYTF. CDR3 coding DNA: TGCGCCAGCCCTCAAACGGGAAGGGACAGCGAGTCGAATGGCTACACCTTC.

This clonotype was detected ten times or more. V is TRBV18 and J is TRBJ2-1; no clear D gene. Trimming removed 4 bases from V and 7 bases from J, with 5 bases in between. CDR3 length equals 11 residues. The germline gives CDR1 KGHSH, CDR2 LQKENI. Here the CDR3 DNA reads TGTGCCAGCTCACTACAAAATGAGCAGTTCTTC. Translated: CASSLQNEQFF.

This clonotype was seen at least ten times. V and J are TRBV7-8 and TRBJ2-3; 7 positions match TRBD2. The CDR3 consists of 14 residues. Germline V gives CDR1 SGHVS, CDR2 FQNEAQ. J gave up 5 bases and V 4 bases, and 6 bases lay outside the gene matches. The CDR3 DNA is TGTGCCAGCAGCTCTGGCGGGGGACTAGATACGCAGTATTTT. This translates into CASSSGGGLDTQYF. Based on the CDR3 plus reference TRBV7-8 and TRBJ2-3, the full variable domain is GAGVSQSPRYKVAKRGQDVALRCDPISGHVSLFWYQQALGQGPEFLTYFQNEAQLDKSGLPSDRFFAERPEGSVSTLKIQRTQQEDSAVYLCASSSGGGLDTQYFGPGTRLTVL.

This clonotype was picked up a small number of times. The chain carries TRBV6-1 and TRBJ1-4; D gene uncertain. The ends were cut back, 6 bases at V and 10 bases at J, with 21 bases in the middle. Germline V gives CDR1 MNHNS, CDR2 SASEGT. The CDR3 runs to 15 residues. As DNA, the CDR3 is TGTGCCAGCAGCCGTACGGGAGAGGGAAGTGGAAAACTGTTTTTT. It is translated as CASSRTGEGSGKLFF.

The rearrangement links TRBV6-1 to TRBJ1-1; D is undetermined. The germline gives CDR1 MNHNS, CDR2 SASEGT. The V gene lost 5 bases and the J gene lost 5 bases, with 12 bases spanning the gap. The CDR3 spans 13 residues. The CDR3, as DNA: TGTGCCAGCAGTCTATATTCGTCTACTGAAGCTTTCTTT. Its protein product is CASSLYSSTEAFF.

This clonotype was observed at least ten times. The chain has TRBV28 and TRBJ2-2, with TRBD1 matching 7 bases. Trimming at V came to 3 bases and at J to 5 bases, leaving 15 bases not matched to a gene. Germline loops: CDR1 MDHEN, CDR2 SYDVKM. The CDR3 contains 18 residues. CDR3 amino acids: CASSLRRLRQGGTGELFF. DNA for the CDR3: TGTGCCAGCAGTTTGCGCCGTTTGAGACAGGGTGGGACCGGGGAGCTGTTTTTT.

This clonotype was recorded at least ten times. The chain recombines TRBV27 with TRBJ2-1; 11 positions match TRBD2. Germline CDR1 and CDR2: MNHEY and SMNVEV (reference sequence). The CDR3 runs 16 residues. V lost 7 bases to trimming and J lost 5 bases; unmatched junction nucleotides: 10. CDR3 DNA sequence: TGTGCCAGCAAACCTGCCGGACTAGCGGGCAACAATGAGCAGTTCTTC. This codes for CASKPAGLAGNNEQFF.

There are many counts of this clonotype. The chain combines TRBV11-2 with TRBJ1-2, with a weak D call TRBD1 (5 bases). V shed 4 bases and J shed 12 bases, with 18 bases lying between them. In germline, CDR1 is SGHAT, CDR2 FQNNGV. The CDR3 length is 13 residues. For the CDR3, the DNA is TGTGCCAGCAGCTCCGGACCCTTAGGGGCCAACACCTTC. Its translation: CASSSGPLGANTF. Looking up the rest from reference TRBV11-2 and TRBJ1-2 gives the full variable domain: EAGVAQSPRYKIIEKRQSVAFWCNPISGHATLYWYQQILGQGPKLLIQFQNNGVVDDSQLPKDRFSAERLKGVDSTLKIQPAKLEDSAVYLCASSSGPLGANTFGSGTRLTVV.

Many counts were recorded for this clonotype. CDR3 sequence: CASSPGTGQRETQYF. In DNA, the CDR3 is TGTGCCAGCAGTCCCGGGACAGGGCAGAGGGAGACCCAGTACTTC. The chain is built from TRBV12-3 or TRBV12-4 and TRBJ2-5; 9 bases align to TRBD1. V was pared by 5 bases and J by 5 bases, with 9 bases of the junction left unmatched. This CDR3 has 15 amino acids.

This clonotype was seen many times. The J gene is TRBJ2-3, the V gene TRBV3-1, with 7 bases aligning to TRBD2. Germline V gene data show CDR1 as LGHDT and CDR2 as YNNKEL (reference sequence). J was trimmed by 0 bases and V by 4 bases; bases with no gene match: 16. CDR3 length: 19 residues. The CDR3 nucleotides are TGTGCCAGCAGCCTTCAAGTCGGCCTTAGCGGGCCTAGCACAGATACGCAGTATTTT. It translates to CASSLQVGLSGPSTDTQYF.

This clonotype came up a few times. The V call is TRBV13, the J call TRBJ2-3, with D uncertain. Trimming cost V 6 bases and J 5 bases, with 12 bases left between them. CDR1 is PRHDT, CDR2 FYEKMQ, per germline (reference sequence). The length of the CDR3 is 13 residues. As DNA, the CDR3 is TGTGCCAGCAGACAGCTCCTAGGAGATACGCAGTATTTT. This codes for CASRQLLGDTQYF. Full variable domain (outside the CDR3, taken from reference TRBV13 and TRBJ2-3): AAGVIQSPRHLIKEKRETATLKCYPIPRHDTVYWYQQGPGQDPQFLISFYEKMQSDKGSIPDRFSAQQFSDYHSELNMSSLELGDSALYFCASRQLLGDTQYFGPGTRLTVL.

This clonotype was counted a few times. The chain links TRBV19 to TRBJ1-1; D possibly corresponds to TRBD1 (6 bases). Per germline, CDR1 LNHDA and CDR2 SQIVND (reference sequence). The CDR3 consists of 13 residues. The germline V and J ends were trimmed by 4 bases and 4 bases, with 10 bases remaining between them. The CDR3 DNA reads as TGTGCCAGTAGTACCAAAGGGGGCACTGAAGCTTTCTTT. Translated: CASSTKGGTEAFF.

Only a few counts were recorded for this clonotype. Here the CDR3 reads CASTYSVSGANVLTF. The CDR3 region has the DNA TGTGCCAGTACCTATAGCGTCTCTGGGGCCAACGTCCTGACTTTC. The chain combines TRBV19 with TRBJ2-6; the D gene is possibly TRBD2 (5 bases). The CDR3 is 15 amino acids. CDR1 and CDR2 from the germline V gene are LNHDA and SQIVND (reference sequence). V was clipped by 7 bases and J by 0 bases, with 10 bases between them.